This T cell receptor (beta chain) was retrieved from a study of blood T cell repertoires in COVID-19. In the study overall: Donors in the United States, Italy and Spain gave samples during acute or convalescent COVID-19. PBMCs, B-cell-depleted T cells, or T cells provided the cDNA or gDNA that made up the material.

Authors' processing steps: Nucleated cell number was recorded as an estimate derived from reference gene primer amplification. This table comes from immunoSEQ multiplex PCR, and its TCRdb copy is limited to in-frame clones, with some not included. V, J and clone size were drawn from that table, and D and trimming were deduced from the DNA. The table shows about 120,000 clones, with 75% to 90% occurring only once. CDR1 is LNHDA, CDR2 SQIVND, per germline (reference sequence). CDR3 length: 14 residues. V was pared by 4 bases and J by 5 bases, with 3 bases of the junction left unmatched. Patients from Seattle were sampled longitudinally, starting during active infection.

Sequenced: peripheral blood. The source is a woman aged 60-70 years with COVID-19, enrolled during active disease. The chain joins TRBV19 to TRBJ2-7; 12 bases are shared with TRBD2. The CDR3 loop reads CASSTLAGGHEQYF. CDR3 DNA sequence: TGTGCCAGTAGTACCCTAGCGGGGGGGCACGAGCAGTACTTC.